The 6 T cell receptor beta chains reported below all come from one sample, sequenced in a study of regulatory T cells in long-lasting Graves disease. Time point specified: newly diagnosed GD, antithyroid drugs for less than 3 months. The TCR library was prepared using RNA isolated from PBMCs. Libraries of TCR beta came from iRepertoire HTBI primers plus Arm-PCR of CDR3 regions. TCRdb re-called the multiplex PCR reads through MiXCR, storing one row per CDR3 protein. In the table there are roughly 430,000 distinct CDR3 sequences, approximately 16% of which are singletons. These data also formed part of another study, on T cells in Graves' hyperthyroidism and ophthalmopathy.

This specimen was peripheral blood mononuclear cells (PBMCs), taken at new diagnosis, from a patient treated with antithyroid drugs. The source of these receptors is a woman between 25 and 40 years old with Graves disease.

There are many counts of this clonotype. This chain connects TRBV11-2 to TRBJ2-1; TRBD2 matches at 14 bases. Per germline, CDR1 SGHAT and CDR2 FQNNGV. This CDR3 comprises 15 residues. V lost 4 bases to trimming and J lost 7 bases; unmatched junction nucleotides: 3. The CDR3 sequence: CASSSGTSGRNEQFF. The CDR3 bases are TGTGCCAGCAGCTCCGGGACTAGCGGGAGAAATGAGCAGTTCTTC.

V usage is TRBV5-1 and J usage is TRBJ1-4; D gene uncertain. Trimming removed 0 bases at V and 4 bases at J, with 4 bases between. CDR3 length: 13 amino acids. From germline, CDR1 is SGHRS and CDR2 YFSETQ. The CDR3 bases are TGCGCCAGCAGCTTGGGCGATAATGAAAAACTGTTTTTT. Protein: CASSLGDNEKLFF.

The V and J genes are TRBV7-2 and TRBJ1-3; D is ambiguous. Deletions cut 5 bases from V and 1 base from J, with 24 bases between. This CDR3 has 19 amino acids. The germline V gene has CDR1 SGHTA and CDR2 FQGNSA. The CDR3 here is CASSIHSSTGSRSGNTIYF. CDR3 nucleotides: TGTGCCAGCAGCATACACTCGTCGACGGGGAGCAGATCTGGAAACACCATATATTTT.

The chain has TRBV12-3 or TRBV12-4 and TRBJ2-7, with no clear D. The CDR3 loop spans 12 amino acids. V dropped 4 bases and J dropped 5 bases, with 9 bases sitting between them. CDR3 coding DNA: TGTGCCAGCAGTTGGCAGGATGACGAGCAGTACTTC. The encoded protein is CASSWQDDEQYF.

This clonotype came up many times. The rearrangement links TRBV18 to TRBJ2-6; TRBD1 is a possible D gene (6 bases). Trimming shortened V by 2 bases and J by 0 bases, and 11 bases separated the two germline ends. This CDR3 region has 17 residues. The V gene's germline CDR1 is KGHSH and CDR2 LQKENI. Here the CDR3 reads CASSPTDRPSGANVLTF. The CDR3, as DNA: TGTGCCAGCTCACCAACAGACAGGCCCTCTGGGGCCAACGTCCTGACTTTC.

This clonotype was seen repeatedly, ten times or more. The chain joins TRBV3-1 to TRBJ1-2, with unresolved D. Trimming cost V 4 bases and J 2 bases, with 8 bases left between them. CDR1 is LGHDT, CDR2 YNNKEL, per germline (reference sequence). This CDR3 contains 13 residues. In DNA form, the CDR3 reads TGTGCCAGCAGCCGGGGTTCAAACTATGGCTACACCTTC. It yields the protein CASSRGSNYGYTF.